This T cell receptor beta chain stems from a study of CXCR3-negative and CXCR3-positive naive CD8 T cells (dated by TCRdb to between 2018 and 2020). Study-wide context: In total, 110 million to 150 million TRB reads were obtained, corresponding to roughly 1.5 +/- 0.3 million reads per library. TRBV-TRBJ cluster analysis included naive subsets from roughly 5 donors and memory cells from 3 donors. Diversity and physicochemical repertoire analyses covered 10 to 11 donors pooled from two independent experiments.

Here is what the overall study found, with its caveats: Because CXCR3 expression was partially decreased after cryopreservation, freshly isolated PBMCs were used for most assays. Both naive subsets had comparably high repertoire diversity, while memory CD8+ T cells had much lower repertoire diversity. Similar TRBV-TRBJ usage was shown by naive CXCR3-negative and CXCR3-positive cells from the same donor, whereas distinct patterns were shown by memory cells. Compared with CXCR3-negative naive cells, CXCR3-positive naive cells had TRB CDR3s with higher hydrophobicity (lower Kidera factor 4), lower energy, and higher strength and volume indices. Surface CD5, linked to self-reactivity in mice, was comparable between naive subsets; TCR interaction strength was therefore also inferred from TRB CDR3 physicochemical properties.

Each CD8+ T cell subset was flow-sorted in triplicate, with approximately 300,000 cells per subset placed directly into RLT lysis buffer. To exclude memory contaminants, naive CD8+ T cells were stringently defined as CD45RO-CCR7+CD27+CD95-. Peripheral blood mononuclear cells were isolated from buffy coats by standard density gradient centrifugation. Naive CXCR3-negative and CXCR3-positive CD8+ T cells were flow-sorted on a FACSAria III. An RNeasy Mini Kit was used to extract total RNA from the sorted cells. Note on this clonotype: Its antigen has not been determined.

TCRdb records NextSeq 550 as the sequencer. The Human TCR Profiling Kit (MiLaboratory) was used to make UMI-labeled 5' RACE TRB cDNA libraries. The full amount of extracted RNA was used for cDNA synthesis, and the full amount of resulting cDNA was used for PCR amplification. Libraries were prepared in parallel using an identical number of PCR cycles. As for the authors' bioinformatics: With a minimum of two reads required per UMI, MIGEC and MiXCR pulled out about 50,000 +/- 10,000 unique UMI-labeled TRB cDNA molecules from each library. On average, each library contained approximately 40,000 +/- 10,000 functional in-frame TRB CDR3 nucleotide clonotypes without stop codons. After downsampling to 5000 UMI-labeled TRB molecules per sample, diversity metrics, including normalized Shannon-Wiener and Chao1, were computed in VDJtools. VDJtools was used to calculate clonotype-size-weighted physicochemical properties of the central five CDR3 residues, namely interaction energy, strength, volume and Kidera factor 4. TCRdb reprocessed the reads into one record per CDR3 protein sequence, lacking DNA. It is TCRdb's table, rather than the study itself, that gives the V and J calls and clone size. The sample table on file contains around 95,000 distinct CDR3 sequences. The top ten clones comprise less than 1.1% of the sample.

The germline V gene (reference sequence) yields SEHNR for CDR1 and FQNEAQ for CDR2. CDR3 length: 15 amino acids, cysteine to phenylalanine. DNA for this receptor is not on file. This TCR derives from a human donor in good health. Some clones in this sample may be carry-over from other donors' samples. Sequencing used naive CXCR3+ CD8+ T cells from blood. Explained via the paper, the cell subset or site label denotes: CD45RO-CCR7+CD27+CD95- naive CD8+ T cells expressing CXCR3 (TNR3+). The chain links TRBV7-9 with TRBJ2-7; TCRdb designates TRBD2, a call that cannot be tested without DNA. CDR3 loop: CASSSQAGGPYEQYF.